This is a list of T cell receptor beta chains from one sample in a study of blood T cells in healthy people across ages. One entry per CDR3 protein results from TCRdb running MiXCR on the 5' RACE reads. The table lists hundreds of thousands of distinct CDR3 sequences, 32% of them singletons. The sample consisted of blood. The receptors here all came from a woman older than 75 in good health. Each CDR3 is given with its conserved first and last residue.

j_call | v_call | cdr3_aa
TRBJ2-7 | TRBV20-1 | CRALGPYNEQYF
TRBJ1-4 | TRBV19 | CASRVGGHNEKLFF
TRBJ2-7 | TRBV3-1 | CASSQGGQASYEQYF
TRBJ2-1 | TRBV20-1 | CSASGGNSYNEQFF
TRBJ2-7 | TRBV20-1 | CSVSQGEAYEQYF
TRBJ1-2 | TRBV7-2 | CASSRARGRGGPYYGYTF
- | TRBV6-6 | CASSYSGENEQYF
TRBJ1-2 | TRBV5-6 | CASSLYAIEANYGYTF
TRBJ2-1 | TRBV7-2 | CASSLDFERVGEQFF
TRBJ2-7 | TRBV11-2 | CASSPEGRAQYF
TRBJ1-2 | TRBV5-1 | CASSPRTDNYGYTF
TRBJ2-7 | TRBV2 | CASRDQGALYEQYF
TRBJ2-5 | TRBV30 | CAWSLMTGGRETQYF
TRBJ2-1 | TRBV7-2 | CASSFLSAYNEQFF
TRBJ2-5 | TRBV6-5 | CASRMATGGSIGETQYF
TRBJ2-1 | TRBV4-1 | CASSQDLGQGQANGFF
TRBJ2-7 | TRBV5-6 | CASNLLGTGYSYEQYF
TRBJ2-5 | TRBV2 | CASRRLEYQETQYF
TRBJ1-2 | TRBV20-1 | CSARGVHGYTF
TRBJ2-7 | TRBV19 | CASGAVAGAPFYEQYF
TRBJ2-7 | TRBV7-8 | CASSLATRGERAQYF
TRBJ2-7 | TRBV14 | CASSQDFWNSYEQYF
TRBJ2-7 | TRBV5-1 | CASSLARQNLVAYEQYF
TRBJ2-4 | TRBV10-2 | CASREGGWNIQYF
TRBJ2-5 | TRBV25-1 | CDSSPTRGRRGETQYF
TRBJ2-1 | TRBV7-9 | CASSLLQTSRNEQFF
TRBJ2-3 | TRBV28 | CASSLSSAGGRGLTDTQYF
TRBJ2-7 | TRBV5-1 | CASSLDSRRANGEQYF
TRBJ2-1 | TRBV5-1 | CASARGTETYNEQFF